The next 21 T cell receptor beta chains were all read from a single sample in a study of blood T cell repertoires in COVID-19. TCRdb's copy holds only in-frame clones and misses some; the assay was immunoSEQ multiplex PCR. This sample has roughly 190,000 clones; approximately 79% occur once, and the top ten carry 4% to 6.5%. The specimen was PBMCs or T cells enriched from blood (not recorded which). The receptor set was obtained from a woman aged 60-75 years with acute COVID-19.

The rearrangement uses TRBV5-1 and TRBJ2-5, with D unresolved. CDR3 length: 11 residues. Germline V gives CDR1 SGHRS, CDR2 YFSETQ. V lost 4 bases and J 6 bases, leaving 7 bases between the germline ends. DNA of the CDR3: TGCGCCAGCAGCCGCCAGAAGACCCAGTACTTC. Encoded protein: CASSRQKTQYF.

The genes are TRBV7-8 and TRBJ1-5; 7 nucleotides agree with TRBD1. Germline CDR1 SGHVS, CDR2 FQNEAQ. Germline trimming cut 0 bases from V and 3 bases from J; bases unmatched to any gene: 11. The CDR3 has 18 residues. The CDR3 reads CASSLASITGAANQPQHF. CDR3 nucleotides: TGTGCCAGCAGCTTAGCGAGCATTACAGGGGCTGCCAATCAGCCCCAGCATTTT.

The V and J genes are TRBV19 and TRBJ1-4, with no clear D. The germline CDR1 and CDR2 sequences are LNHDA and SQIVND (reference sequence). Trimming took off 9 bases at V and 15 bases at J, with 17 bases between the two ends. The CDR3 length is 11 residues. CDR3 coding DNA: TGTGCCAGCCGCGAGGGAGGAAATGTGTTTTTT. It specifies CASREGGNVFF.

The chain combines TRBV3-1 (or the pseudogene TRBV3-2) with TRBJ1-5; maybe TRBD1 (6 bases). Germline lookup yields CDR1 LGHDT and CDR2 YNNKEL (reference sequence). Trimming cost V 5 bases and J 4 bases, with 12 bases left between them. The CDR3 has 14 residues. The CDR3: CASSTRQANQPQHF. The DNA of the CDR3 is TGTGCCAGCAGCACTCGACAGGCAAATCAGCCCCAGCATTTT.

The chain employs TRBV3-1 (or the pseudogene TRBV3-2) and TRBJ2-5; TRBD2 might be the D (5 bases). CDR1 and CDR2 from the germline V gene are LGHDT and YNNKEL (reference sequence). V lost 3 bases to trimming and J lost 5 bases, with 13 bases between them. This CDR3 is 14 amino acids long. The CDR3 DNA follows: TGTGCCAGCAGCCAGGGTAGCGCAGGCGAGACCCAGTACTTC. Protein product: CASSQGSAGETQYF.

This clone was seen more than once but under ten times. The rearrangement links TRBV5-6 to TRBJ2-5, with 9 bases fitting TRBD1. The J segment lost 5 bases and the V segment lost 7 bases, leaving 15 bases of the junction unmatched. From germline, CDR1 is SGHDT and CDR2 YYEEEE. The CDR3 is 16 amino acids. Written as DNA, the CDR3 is TGTGCCAGCTCGAATACAGGGACAGGGTTCGTCGAGACCCAGTACTTC. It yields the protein CASSNTGTGFVETQYF.

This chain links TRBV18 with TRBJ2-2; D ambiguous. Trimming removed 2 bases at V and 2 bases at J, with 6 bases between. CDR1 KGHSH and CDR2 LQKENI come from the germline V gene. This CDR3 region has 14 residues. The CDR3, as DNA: TGTGCCAGCTCACCAAACAGAAACACCGGGGAGCTGTTTTTT. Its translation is CASSPNRNTGELFF.

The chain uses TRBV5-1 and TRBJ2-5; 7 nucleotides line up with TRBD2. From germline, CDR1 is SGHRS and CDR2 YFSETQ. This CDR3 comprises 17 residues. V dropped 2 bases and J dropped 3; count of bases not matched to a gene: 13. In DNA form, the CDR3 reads TGCGCCAGCAGCTTTGACGGGGGGACTTTCTCTAAAGAGACCCAGTACTTC. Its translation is CASSFDGGTFSKETQYF.

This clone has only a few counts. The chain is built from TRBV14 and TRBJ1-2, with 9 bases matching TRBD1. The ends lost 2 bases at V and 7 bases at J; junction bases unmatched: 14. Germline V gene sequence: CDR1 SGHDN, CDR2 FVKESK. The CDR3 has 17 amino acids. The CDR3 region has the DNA TGTGCCAGCAGCCAATCATCCTGGGGGGACAGGGCCCTTGGCTACACCTTC. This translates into CASSQSSWGDRALGYTF.

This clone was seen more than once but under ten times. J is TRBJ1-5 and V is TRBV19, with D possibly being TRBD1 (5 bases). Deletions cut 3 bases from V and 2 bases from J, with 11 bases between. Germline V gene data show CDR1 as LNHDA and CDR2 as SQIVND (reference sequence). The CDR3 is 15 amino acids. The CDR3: CASSIWGRRNQPQHF. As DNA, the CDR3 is TGTGCCAGTAGTATCTGGGGGAGGCGCAATCAGCCCCAGCATTTT.

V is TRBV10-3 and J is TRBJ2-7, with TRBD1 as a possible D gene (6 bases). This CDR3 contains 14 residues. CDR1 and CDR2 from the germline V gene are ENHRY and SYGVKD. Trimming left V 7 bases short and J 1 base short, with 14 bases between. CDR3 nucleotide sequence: TGTGCCATCACAGGGGCGGTGGGATCCTACGAGCAGTACTTC. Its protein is CAITGAVGSYEQYF.

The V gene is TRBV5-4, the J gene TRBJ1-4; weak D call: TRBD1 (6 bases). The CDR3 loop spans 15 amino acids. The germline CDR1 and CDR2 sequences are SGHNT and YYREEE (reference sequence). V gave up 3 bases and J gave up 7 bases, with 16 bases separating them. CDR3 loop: CASSSPGGGGEKLFF. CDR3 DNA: TGTGCCAGCAGCTCGCCGGGGGGAGGGGGTGAAAAACTGTTTTTT.

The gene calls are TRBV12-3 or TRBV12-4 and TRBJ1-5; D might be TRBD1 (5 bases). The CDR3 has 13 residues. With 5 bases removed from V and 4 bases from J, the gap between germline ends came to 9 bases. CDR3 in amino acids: CASSPQGNQPQHF. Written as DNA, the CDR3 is TGTGCCAGCAGTCCTCAGGGAAATCAGCCCCAGCATTTT.

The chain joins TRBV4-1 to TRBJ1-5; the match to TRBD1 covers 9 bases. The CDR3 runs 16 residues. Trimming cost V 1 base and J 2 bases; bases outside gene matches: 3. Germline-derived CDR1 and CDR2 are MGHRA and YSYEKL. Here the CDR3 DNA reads TGCGCCAGCAGCCAAGTGGGACAGGGCGGCAATCAGCCCCAGCATTTT. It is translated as CASSQVGQGGNQPQHF.

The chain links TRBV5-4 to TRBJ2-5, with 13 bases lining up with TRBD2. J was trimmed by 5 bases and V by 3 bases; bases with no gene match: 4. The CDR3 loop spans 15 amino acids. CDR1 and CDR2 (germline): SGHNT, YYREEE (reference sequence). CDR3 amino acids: CASSSGLAGLETQYF. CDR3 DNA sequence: TGTGCCAGCAGCTCGGGACTAGCGGGGTTGGAGACCCAGTACTTC.

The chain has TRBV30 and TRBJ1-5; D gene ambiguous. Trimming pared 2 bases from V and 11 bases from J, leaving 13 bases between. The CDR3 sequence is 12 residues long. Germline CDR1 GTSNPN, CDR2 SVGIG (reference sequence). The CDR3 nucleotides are TGTGCCTGGAGTAGTGCCCCCACGGCCCAGCATTTT. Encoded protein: CAWSSAPTAQHF.

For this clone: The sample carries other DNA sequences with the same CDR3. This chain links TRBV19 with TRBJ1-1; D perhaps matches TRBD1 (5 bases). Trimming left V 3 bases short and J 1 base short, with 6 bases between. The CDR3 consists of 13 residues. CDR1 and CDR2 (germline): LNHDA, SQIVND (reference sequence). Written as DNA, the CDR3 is TGTGCCAGTAGTATTCAGGGGAACACTGAAGCTTTCTTT. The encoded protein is CASSIQGNTEAFF.

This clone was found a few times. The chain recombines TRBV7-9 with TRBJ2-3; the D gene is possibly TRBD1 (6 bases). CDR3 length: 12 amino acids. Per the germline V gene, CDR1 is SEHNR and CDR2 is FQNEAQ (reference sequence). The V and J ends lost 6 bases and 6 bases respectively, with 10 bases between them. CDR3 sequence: CASSYRADTQYF. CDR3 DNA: TGTGCCAGCAGTTACAGGGCCGATACGCAGTATTTT. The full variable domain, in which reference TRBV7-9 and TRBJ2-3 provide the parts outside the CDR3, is DTGVSQNPRHKITKRGQNVTFRCDPISEHNRLYWYRQTLGQGPEFLTYFQNEAQLEKSRLLSDRFSAERPKGSFSTLEIQRTEQGDSAMYLCASSYRADTQYFGPGTRLTVL.

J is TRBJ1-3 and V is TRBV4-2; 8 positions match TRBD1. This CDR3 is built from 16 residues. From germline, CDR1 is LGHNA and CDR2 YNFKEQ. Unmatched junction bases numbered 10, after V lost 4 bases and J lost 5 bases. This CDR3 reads CASSPGDRTLRNTIYF. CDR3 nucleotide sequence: TGTGCCAGCAGCCCCGGGGACAGGACGTTAAGAAACACCATATATTTT.

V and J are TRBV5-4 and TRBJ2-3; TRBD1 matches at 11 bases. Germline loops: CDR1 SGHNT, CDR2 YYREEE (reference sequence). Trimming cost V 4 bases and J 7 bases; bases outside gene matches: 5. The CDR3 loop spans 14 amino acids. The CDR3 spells CASSLGQGENTQYF. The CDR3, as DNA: TGTGCCAGCAGCCTGGGACAGGGGGAGAATACGCAGTATTTT.

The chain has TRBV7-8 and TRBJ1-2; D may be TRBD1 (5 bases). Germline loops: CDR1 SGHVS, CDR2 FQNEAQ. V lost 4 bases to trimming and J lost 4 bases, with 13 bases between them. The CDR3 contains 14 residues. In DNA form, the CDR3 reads TGTGCCAGCAGCTCCCGAAATGGGGCCTATGGCTACACCTTC. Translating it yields CASSSRNGAYGYTF.